These 27 T cell receptor beta chains came from one sample sequenced in a study of blood T cells in healthy people across ages. With a J-beta primer mix and a sample-barcoded 5' primer, a second PCR ran roughly 6 to 11 cycles. TCRdb analysed the 5' RACE reads with MiXCR anew, one entry per CDR3 protein. In the table there are 2 million or so distinct CDR3 sequences, around 50% of which are singletons. The sample was blood. These TCRs come from a woman aged 35 to 49 in good health.

This clonotype has just a few counts. The CDR3 DNA sequence: TGTGCCAGCAGCTCCGGGGACAGGGCCAACGTCCTGACTTTC. This gives the protein CASSSGDRANVLTF. This chain uses TRBV6-5 with TRBJ2-6, with D tentatively TRBD1 (6 bases). Germline V gene lookup returns CDR1 MNHEY and CDR2 SVGAGI. Trimming removed 6 bases from V and 5 bases from J, with 11 bases in between. The CDR3 covers 14 residues.

This CDR3 reads CASSLVGLATEVTDTQYF. Here the CDR3 DNA reads TGCGCCAGCAGCTTGGTTGGACTAGCGACCGAGGTGACAGATACGCAGTATTTT. The chain joins TRBV5-1 to TRBJ2-3, with TRBD2 matching over 9 bases. The CDR3 is 18 amino acids. The V gene end was trimmed by 0 bases and the J gene end by 3 bases; junction bases not matched to a gene: 11. Germline V gives CDR1 SGHRS, CDR2 YFSETQ.

This clonotype has more than one count but fewer than ten. The V gene is TRBV11-2, the J gene TRBJ2-5, with D hard to call. Trimming left V 1 base short and J 1 base short, with 13 bases between. Per the germline V gene, CDR1 is SGHAT and CDR2 is FQNNGV. The CDR3 totals 16 residues. CDR3 protein: CASSLVLAGSQETQYF. DNA of the CDR3: TGTGCCAGCAGCTTAGTGTTGGCAGGCAGCCAAGAGACCCAGTACTTC. Looking up the rest from reference TRBV11-2 and TRBJ2-5 gives the full variable domain: EAGVAQSPRYKIIEKRQSVAFWCNPISGHATLYWYQQILGQGPKLLIQFQNNGVVDDSQLPKDRFSAERLKGVDSTLKIQPAKLEDSAVYLCASSLVLAGSQETQYFGPGTRLLVL.

The J gene is TRBJ1-2, the V gene TRBV6-5; TRBD1 might be the D (5 bases). This CDR3 contains 18 residues. Per the germline V gene, CDR1 is MNHEY and CDR2 is SVGAGI. Trimming stripped 0 bases from V and 1 base from J, with 18 bases between. The CDR3 sequence is CASSYSNVGGVINYGYTF. CDR3 bases: TGTGCCAGCAGTTACTCGAATGTTGGGGGAGTGATTAACTATGGCTACACCTTC.

This sequence joins TRBV9 and TRBJ2-5, with D uncertain. The CDR3 covers 16 residues. The germline V gene encodes CDR1 SGDLS and CDR2 YYNGEE. Trimming took 4 bases from V and 0 from J, leaving 16 bases between them. The DNA of the CDR3 is TGTGCCAGCAGCATTGGGCCTCTATCGAACCAAGAGACCCAGTACTTC. This codes for CASSIGPLSNQETQYF.

The table lists this clonotype with a few counts. V gene TRBV15 combines with J gene TRBJ2-3; D is possibly TRBD1 (6 bases). The CDR3 is made up of 14 amino acids. V was shortened by 2 bases and J by 2 bases, with 8 bases between the two germline ends. The germline gives CDR1 LNHNV, CDR2 YYDKDF (reference sequence). The CDR3, as DNA: TGTGCCACCAGCAGACAGGGGTCCACAGATACGCAGTATTTT. It yields the protein CATSRQGSTDTQYF.

V usage is TRBV7-2 and J usage is TRBJ2-3; 12 nucleotides line up with TRBD2. V trimming: 8 bases; J trimming: 5 bases; junction bases outside the gene matches: 8. Germline-derived CDR1 and CDR2 are SGHTA and FQGNSA. CDR3 size: 15 residues. CDR3 protein: CASGRTSGDLDTQYF. Here the CDR3 DNA reads TGTGCCAGCGGCAGGACTAGCGGGGATTTAGATACGCAGTATTTT.

In its sample, this clonotype was seen once. The chain has TRBV12-3 or TRBV12-4 and TRBJ2-7, with TRBD1 identical over 9 bases. This CDR3 spans 15 amino acids. V shed 8 bases and J 2 bases; nucleotides not matched to a gene: 10. The CDR3 sequence is CASGPRTGAAYEQYF. The DNA for the CDR3 is TGTGCCAGCGGTCCTCGGACAGGGGCCGCCTACGAGCAGTACTTC.

This sequence joins TRBV28 and TRBJ2-7; unclear D gene. CDR3 length: 14 amino acids. Trimming removed 11 bases at V and 1 base at J, with 18 bases between. Germline lookup yields CDR1 MDHEN and CDR2 SYDVKM. CDR3 in amino acids: CAVRPARISYEQYF. The CDR3 region has the DNA TGTGCCGTGCGTCCGGCTCGGATTTCCTACGAGCAGTACTTC.

This clonotype was counted a few times. This sequence joins TRBV3-1 and TRBJ2-1; D gene uncertain. CDR3 length equals 14 residues. V lost 0 bases, J lost 4 bases, and 7 bases lay in between. Per germline, CDR1 LGHDT and CDR2 YNNKEL (reference sequence). The CDR3 coding sequence is TGTGCCAGCAGCCAAGATCTGCGGTACAATGAGCAGTTCTTC. Residues: CASSQDLRYNEQFF.

The chain carries TRBV4-3 and TRBJ1-2; D unresolved. CDR1 LGHNA and CDR2 YSLEER come from the germline V gene. The V end was cut by 1 base, the J end by 6 bases, with 9 bases between. CDR3 length: 13 residues. The CDR3 here is CASSQGAWDGYTF. CDR3 in DNA: TGCGCCAGCAGCCAAGGGGCCTGGGATGGCTACACCTTC.

The chain couples TRBV6-5 to TRBJ1-2; a possible D gene is TRBD1 (5 bases). Germline lookup yields CDR1 MNHEY and CDR2 SVGAGI. CDR3 size: 14 residues. V dropped 5 bases and J dropped 7 bases, with 17 bases sitting between them. The CDR3, as DNA: TGTGCCAGCAGTGACGCCGGGGCCGGGAGTGGCTACACCTTC. This sequence encodes CASSDAGAGSGYTF.

The CDR3 region has the DNA TGTGCCAGCAGGGCCTTACAAGAGACCCAGTACTTC. This sequence encodes CASRALQETQYF. The V call is TRBV6-2 or TRBV6-3, the J call TRBJ2-5; D is uncertain. The germline gives CDR1 MNHEY, CDR2 SVGEGT. The CDR3 sequence is 12 residues long. Trimming pared 6 bases from V and 2 bases from J, leaving 7 bases between.

The chain joins TRBV20-1 to TRBJ2-1, with D perhaps TRBD1 (6 bases). The DNA end lines up better with TRBJ2-7; the J call may be wrong. CDR3 length: 15 amino acids. Germline CDR1 DFQATT, CDR2 SNEGSKA (reference sequence). The CDR3 loop reads CSASPPGQVYNEQYF. CDR3 coding DNA: TGCAGTGCTAGTCCTCCGGGACAAGTCTACAATGAGCAGTACTTC.

The chain joins TRBV29-1 to TRBJ2-3; 10 positions match TRBD1. V lost 7 bases and J lost 1; bases outside the gene matches: 8. The CDR3 sequence is 15 residues long. Germline assignment: CDR1 SQVTM and CDR2 ANQGSEA. CDR3 DNA sequence: TGCAGCGCCCAGTCCGGGACAGGGGGCACAGATACGCAGTATTTT. Translation: CSAQSGTGGTDTQYF.

This clonotype was counted only a few times. This chain connects TRBV20-1 to TRBJ2-1; D remains ambiguous. Looked up from germline, CDR1 is DFQATT and CDR2 is SNEGSKA (reference sequence). The CDR3 length is 14 residues. V lost 6 bases, J lost 8 bases, and 20 bases lay in between. The CDR3 bases are TGCAGTGCACTCGACCAACGGGTGATTGATGAGCAGTTCTTC. Amino acid sequence: CSALDQRVIDEQFF.

The rearrangement links TRBV4-3 to TRBJ2-4; no clear D gene. Near its end, the DNA agrees better with TRBJ2-7, so the J call may be wrong. The length of the CDR3 is 16 residues. CDR1 is LGHNA, CDR2 YSLEER, per germline. The CDR3 nucleotides read TGCGCCAGCAGCCAAGAATTGTCAAGGGATAAGTACGAGCAGTACTTC. This gives the protein CASSQELSRDKYEQYF.

This chain links TRBV28 with TRBJ2-4; TRBD1 matches 9 bases. This CDR3 contains 17 residues. The V gene's germline CDR1 is MDHEN and CDR2 SYDVKM. Losses at the gene ends were 6 bases for V and 7 bases for J; bases not matched to a gene: 16. CDR3 in DNA: TGTGCCAGCAGAGGATCCCGGACAGGGGTAAATCGGAACATTCAGTACTTC. Translating it yields CASRGSRTGVNRNIQYF.

In this sample, this clonotype turned up many times. The chain is built from TRBV28 and TRBJ1-6, with TRBD1 as a possible D gene (6 bases). The CDR3 contains 16 residues. Looked up from germline, CDR1 is MDHEN and CDR2 is SYDVKM. Trimming removed 1 base from V and 10 bases from J, with 17 bases in between. Here the CDR3 DNA reads TGTGCCAGCAGTTTATATACAGGGCTAGGCTCCTCACCCCTCCACTTT. Encoded protein: CASSLYTGLGSSPLHF.

In DNA, the CDR3 is TGCGCCAGCAGCCAAGGGGCGGGGAACAATGAGCAGTTCTTC. Translated, it gives CASSQGAGNNEQFF. The rearrangement links TRBV4-3 to TRBJ2-1; tentative D call: TRBD2 (6 bases). Germline V gene data show CDR1 as LGHNA and CDR2 as YSLEER. Trimming took 1 base from V and 5 from J, leaving 9 bases between them. The CDR3 runs to 14 residues.

The chain combines TRBV21-1 with TRBJ2-5; the listed D gene, TRBD1, was not tested against the DNA. The better agreement between TRBJ2-1 and the DNA end casts doubt on the J call. TRBV21-1 is annotated as a pseudogene. This CDR3 region has 15 residues. The CDR3, as DNA: TGTGCCAGCAGCAAAACCCCAGGGTTGCAAGAGACCCAGTTCTTC. Translating gives CASSKTPGLQETQFF.

The chain links TRBV20-1 to TRBJ1-6; D is unclear. Germline V gene sequence: CDR1 DFQATT, CDR2 SNEGSKA (reference sequence). The CDR3 covers 15 residues. V lost 1 base and J lost 5, with 12 bases in between. The CDR3 bases are TGCAGTGCTAGAGGGGAGGCGGCGAATAATTCACCCCTCCACTTT. It codes for CSARGEAANNSPLHF.

On this clonotype itself: At one boundary the junction diverges from the germline segment, which might be a read error. The J gene is TRBJ2-3, the V gene TRBV9, with TRBD1 matching over 7 bases. The germline V gene has CDR1 SGDLS and CDR2 YYNGEE. This CDR3 is 16 amino acids long. CDR3 amino acids: CVSSVGTAASTDTQYF. CDR3 coding DNA: TGTGTCAGCAGCGTAGGGACAGCGGCTAGCACAGATACGCAGTATTTT.

This clonotype was detected only a few times. The DNA for the CDR3 is TGTGCCAGCAGCGGCTCGGGACAGGGAGAAGAAGAGACCCAGTACTTC. Translation gives CASSGSGQGEEETQYF. The rearrangement links TRBV5-6 to TRBJ2-5; 9 bases agree with TRBD1. The V and J ends lost 4 bases and 3 bases, in that order; junction bases with no gene match: 10. Per the germline V gene, CDR1 is SGHDT and CDR2 is YYEEEE. This CDR3 contains 16 residues. The full variable domain, with the rest looked up from reference TRBV5-6 and TRBJ2-5, is DAGVTQSPTHLIKTRGQQVTLRCSPKSGHDTVSWYQQALGQGPQFIFQYYEEEERQRGNFPDRFSGHQFPNYSSELNVNALLLGDSALYLCASSGSGQGEEETQYFGPGTRLLVL.

There are a few counts of this clonotype. The genes are TRBV5-1 and TRBJ2-7; possibly TRBD1 for D (5 bases). The DNA end lines up better with TRBJ2-5; the J call may be wrong. The CDR3 totals 13 residues. Germline CDR1 SGHRS, CDR2 YFSETQ. CDR3 loop: CASSTTVSETQYF. CDR3 nucleotides: TGCGCCAGCAGCACGACAGTGTCGGAGACCCAGTACTTC.

This clonotype has a handful of counts. This chain connects TRBV3-1 to TRBJ2-1; no clear D. The V end lost 4 bases, the J end lost 9 bases, and 16 bases lay between the germline ends. The CDR3 is 14 amino acids. Germline CDR1 LGHDT, CDR2 YNNKEL (reference sequence). The CDR3 DNA reads as TGTGCCAGCAGCCGAACCGCTCGCTCTGGTGAGCAGTTCTTC. Its translation: CASSRTARSGEQFF.

There are a few counts of this clonotype. The chain is built from TRBV7-2 and TRBJ1-1; tentatively, D is TRBD1 (6 bases). The germline V gene has CDR1 SGHTA and CDR2 FQGNSA. Trimming took 6 bases from V and 5 from J, leaving 25 bases between them. The CDR3 extends over 17 amino acids. CDR3: CASSPSRGGGMGTEAFF. For the CDR3, the DNA is TGTGCCAGCAGTCCCAGTCGAGGAGGGGGAATGGGAACTGAAGCTTTCTTT.